This T cell receptor (beta chain) is drawn from a study of cytomegalovirus exposure and HLA in healthy donors. Overall study context: Approximately 81% of 398 genotyped donors fell in the Caucasian-associated ancestry cluster. Study conclusions and caveats: The dataset shows that most TCR sequences were rare, while some public TCRs occurred in many donors.

In its sample, this clone was seen a few times. The antigen is not known. The length of the CDR3 is 14 residues. Germline trimming cut 4 bases from V and 2 bases from J; bases unmatched to any gene: 4. Germline CDR1 and CDR2: SEHNR and FQNEAQ (reference sequence). Researchers ran the PCR with 60 Vbeta and 13 Jbeta primers. Here immunoSEQ multiplex PCR was the method, and the copy in TCRdb shows in-frame clones only, minus some. This sample carries approximately 120,000 clones, about 74% of them seen once, and the ten largest clones take roughly 3%. This clonotype was sampled from a female donor in good health and CMV-seronegative. The chain uses TRBV7-9 and TRBJ1-2, with 7 bases that match TRBD1. The source material was PBMCs. This CDR3 reads CASSSGDRNYGYTF. The CDR3 region has the DNA TGTGCCAGCAGCTCCGGGGACAGAAACTATGGCTACACCTTC.